These 30 T cell receptor beta chains were all obtained from the same sample, sequenced in a study of blood T cell repertoires in COVID-19. Using immunoSEQ multiplex PCR, the repertoire was profiled, and TCRdb retains in-frame clones only, with some absent. Found here are nearly 200,000 clones, about 80% of them singletons; the top ten hold approximately 7.6%. The sample consisted of PBMCs or T cells enriched from blood (not recorded which). All receptors come from a middle-aged man who had recovered from COVID-19.

This clone occurred a few times. The V and J genes are TRBV9 and TRBJ2-2, with D perhaps TRBD1 (6 bases). The CDR3 has 15 residues. V lost 1 base to trimming and J lost 2 bases, with 9 bases between them. Germline-derived CDR1 and CDR2 are SGDLS and YYNGEE. Here the CDR3 reads CASSVKGDNTGELFF. As DNA, the CDR3 is TGTGCCAGCAGCGTAAAGGGGGATAACACCGGGGAGCTGTTTTTT. Complete variable domain (other parts from reference TRBV9 and TRBJ2-2): DSGVTQTPKHLITATGQRVTLRCSPRSGDLSVYWYQQSLDQGLQFLIQYYNGEERAKGNILERFSAQQFPDLHSELNLSSLELGDSALYFCASSVKGDNTGELFFGEGSRLTVL.

The sample holds one count of this clone. Here the CDR3 DNA reads TGTGCCAGCAGCTCCAGGGTTAAAGATGAAAAACTGTTTTTT. Protein product: CASSSRVKDEKLFF. The chain couples TRBV5-5 to TRBJ1-4; D is possibly TRBD1 (5 bases). Trimming stripped 3 bases from V and 6 bases from J, with 12 bases between. The CDR3 is made up of 14 amino acids. From germline, CDR1 is SGHKS and CDR2 YYEKEE (reference sequence). Using reference TRBV5-5 and TRBJ1-4 for the parts outside the CDR3, the full variable domain is DAGVTQSPTHLIKTRGQQVTLRCSPISGHKSVSWYQQVLGQGPQFIFQYYEKEERGRGNFPDRFSARQFPNYSSELNVNALLLGDSALYLCASSSRVKDEKLFFGSGTQLSVL.

The V call is TRBV10-3, the J call TRBJ1-4, with 9 bases identical to TRBD1. In germline, CDR1 is ENHRY, CDR2 SYGVKD. Trimming took 8 bases from V and 6 from J; bases not matched to a gene: 4. This CDR3 region has 13 residues. The DNA of the CDR3 is TGTGCCATCCGGGACAGGGTGGATGAAAAACTGTTTTTT. It specifies CAIRDRVDEKLFF.

The rearrangement uses TRBV7-2 and TRBJ1-4, with D possibly matching TRBD1 (5 bases). The CDR3 loop spans 15 amino acids. The germline V and J ends were trimmed by 3 bases and 5 bases, with 13 bases remaining between them. Germline V lookup: CDR1 SGHTA, CDR2 FQGNSA. The chain's CDR3 is CASSFRADLNEKLFF. CDR3 in DNA: TGTGCCAGCAGCTTCAGGGCAGACTTAAATGAAAAACTGTTTTTT.

This chain joins TRBV7-2 and TRBJ2-7, with 11 bases fitting TRBD2. CDR1 is SGHTA and CDR2 is FQGNSA in the germline V gene. CDR3 length: 15 amino acids. The V segment lost 5 bases and the J segment 2 bases; nucleotides outside the gene matches: 5. The CDR3 loop is CASSARLAGTYEQYF. The CDR3 bases are TGTGCCAGCAGCGCCCGACTAGCGGGGACCTACGAGCAGTACTTC.

The chain carries TRBV3-1 (or the pseudogene TRBV3-2) and TRBJ1-1; D perhaps matches TRBD1 (5 bases). The V end lost 4 bases, the J end lost 0 bases, and 21 bases lay between the germline ends. Germline-derived CDR1 and CDR2 are LGHDT and YNNKEL (reference sequence). CDR3 length equals 18 residues. As DNA, the CDR3 is TGTGCCAGCAGCCGGCTTACTCAGGGTGGGGAAATGAACACTGAAGCTTTCTTT. Its protein product is CASSRLTQGGEMNTEAFF.

The chain joins TRBV7-9 to TRBJ2-3, with 8 bases fitting TRBD1. Per germline, CDR1 SEHNR and CDR2 FQNEAQ (reference sequence). J was trimmed by 5 bases and V by 5 bases; bases with no gene match: 12. The CDR3 has 16 residues. CDR3 sequence reads: CASSVPAGGVVDTQYF. The DNA of the CDR3 is TGTGCCAGCAGCGTCCCGGCAGGGGGCGTTGTAGATACGCAGTATTTT.

The chain couples TRBV5-6 to TRBJ1-6; a possible D gene is TRBD1 (5 bases). There are 15 residues in the CDR3. The V and J ends lost 0 bases and 5 bases respectively, with 9 bases between them. CDR1 and CDR2 from the germline V gene are SGHDT and YYEEEE. The chain's CDR3 is CASSLVDRNNSPLHF. Written as DNA, the CDR3 is TGTGCCAGCAGCTTGGTCGACAGAAATAATTCACCCCTCCACTTT.

The V and J genes are TRBV2 and TRBJ1-1; the match to TRBD1 covers 8 bases. V gave up 4 bases and J gave up 5 bases; unmatched junction bases: 9. The CDR3 contains 15 residues. Germline V gene lookup returns CDR1 SNHLY and CDR2 FYNNEI. The CDR3 spells CASSGRTGLNTEAFF. The CDR3 DNA follows: TGTGCCAGCAGTGGTCGGACAGGGTTAAATACTGAAGCTTTCTTT.

The chain employs TRBV6-5 and TRBJ2-2, with D unclear. The CDR3 contains 14 residues. Trimming cost V 8 bases and J 5 bases, with 15 bases left between them. Germline-derived CDR1 and CDR2 are MNHEY and SVGAGI. CDR3 amino acids: CASHRDQETGELFF. The CDR3 nucleotides read TGTGCCAGCCACCGCGATCAGGAAACCGGGGAGCTGTTTTTT.

This chain links TRBV7-9 with TRBJ1-1; 7 bases align to TRBD1. This CDR3 is 15 amino acids long. The V segment lost 3 bases and the J segment 0 bases; nucleotides outside the gene matches: 4. CDR1 SEHNR and CDR2 FQNEAQ come from the germline V gene (reference sequence). The CDR3 nucleotides are TGTGCCAGCAGCTTCCTGGGGACAGTGAACACTGAAGCTTTCTTT. Its protein product is CASSFLGTVNTEAFF.

V is TRBV5-1 and J is TRBJ2-3, with 9 nucleotides matching TRBD2. Germline CDR1 and CDR2: SGHRS and YFSETQ. The CDR3 extends over 17 amino acids. Trimming took 2 bases from V and 2 from J; bases not matched to a gene: 9. The CDR3 coding sequence is TGCGCCAGCAGCTTTCCGGGAGCGGGGGGACTCACAGATACGCAGTATTTT. Translating it yields CASSFPGAGGLTDTQYF.

This clone was counted at least ten times. The CDR3 nucleotides read TGTGCCAGCAGTCCCGTGGGACTAGCGGGCACCGGGGAGCTGTTTTTT. This sequence encodes CASSPVGLAGTGELFF. The chain couples TRBV6-4 to TRBJ2-2; 12 nucleotides line up with TRBD2. V gave up 5 bases and J gave up 4 bases; unmatched junction bases: 5. This CDR3 spans 16 amino acids. The germline V gene encodes CDR1 MRHNA and CDR2 SNTAGT.

This clone was recorded once. This sequence joins TRBV9 and TRBJ1-2; the D gene is possibly TRBD1 (6 bases). There are 14 residues in the CDR3. V was pared by 4 bases and J by 7 bases, with 17 bases between. The germline V gene encodes CDR1 SGDLS and CDR2 YYNGEE. DNA for the CDR3: TGTGCCAGCAGCAAGGACGGACAGTATAGTGGCTACACCTTC. Amino acids: CASSKDGQYSGYTF.

The chain employs TRBV29-1 and TRBJ1-6; 10 bases are shared with TRBD1. Germline loops: CDR1 SQVTM, CDR2 ANQGSEA. CDR3 size: 13 residues. V lost 7 bases, J lost 7 bases, and 4 bases stayed unmatched. Here the CDR3 reads CSAGQGINSPLHF. CDR3 DNA sequence: TGCAGCGCGGGACAGGGGATAAATTCACCCCTCCACTTT.

The chain is built from TRBV15 and TRBJ2-7, with TRBD2 matching over 10 bases. The CDR3 loop spans 15 amino acids. From germline, CDR1 is LNHNV and CDR2 YYDKDF (reference sequence). J lost 7 bases, V lost 2 bases, and 8 bases had no gene match. This chain's CDR3 is CATSRKRGGLLEQYF. The CDR3 DNA is TGTGCCACCAGCAGAAAGCGGGGGGGGCTGTTAGAGCAGTACTTC.

This clone has more than one count but fewer than ten. The genes are TRBV5-1 and TRBJ2-7; D may be TRBD1 (6 bases). Trimming stripped 4 bases from V and 5 bases from J, with 10 bases between. The CDR3 is made up of 12 amino acids. Germline V CDR1 and CDR2: SGHRS, YFSETQ. The CDR3 DNA reads as TGCGCCAGCAGCGTCGACAGGAACGAGCAGTACTTC. This sequence encodes CASSVDRNEQYF.

The chain joins TRBV4-1 to TRBJ1-2; 12 positions agree with TRBD1. This CDR3 contains 20 residues. The germline CDR1 and CDR2 sequences are MGHRA and YSYEKL. V was clipped by 0 bases and J by 2 bases; unmatched bases: 13. CDR3 amino acids: CASSQEALGQGALTNYGYTF. The CDR3 DNA sequence: TGCGCCAGCAGCCAAGAGGCATTGGGACAGGGGGCGCTGACCAACTATGGCTACACCTTC.

CDR3 coding DNA: TGTGCCTCCCAGGGACAGGGGGACGAGTGGGATGGCTACACCTTC. Its translation: CASQGQGDEWDGYTF. This chain joins TRBV10-3 and TRBJ1-2; 11 nucleotides agree with TRBD1. The length of the CDR3 is 15 residues. Germline V gives CDR1 ENHRY, CDR2 SYGVKD. J lost 6 bases, V lost 11 bases, and 14 bases had no gene match.

The V gene is TRBV11-1, the J gene TRBJ2-1, with 9 bases matching TRBD2. The V gene's germline CDR1 is SGHAT and CDR2 FQDESV (reference sequence). The CDR3 totals 15 residues. V shed 3 bases and J 9 bases; nucleotides not matched to a gene: 9. CDR3 bases: TGTGCCAGCAGCTTCCTGGCTAGCGGGGTAACTGAGCAGTTCTTC. It encodes CASSFLASGVTEQFF.

The V call is TRBV28, the J call TRBJ1-4; the D gene is possibly TRBD1 (5 bases). V lost 8 bases to trimming and J lost 3 bases, with 13 bases between them. Germline loops: CDR1 MDHEN, CDR2 SYDVKM. The CDR3 is 14 amino acids. CDR3 residues: CASLTGAANEKLFF. DNA of the CDR3: TGTGCCAGCTTAACAGGAGCAGCTAATGAAAAACTGTTTTTT.

As DNA, the CDR3 is TGTGCCAGCAGGAGACAGGGGCGGGATATTGCTGCTTTCTTT. Its translation is CASRRQGRDIAAFF. The chain uses TRBV28 and TRBJ1-1; 8 positions match TRBD1. Germline CDR1 is MDHEN and CDR2 is SYDVKM. CDR3 length: 14 amino acids. Unmatched junction bases numbered 14, after V lost 6 bases and J lost 11 bases. Supplemented by reference TRBV28 and TRBJ1-1, the full variable domain reads DVKVTQSSRYLVKRTGEKVFLECVQDMDHENMFWYRQDPGLGLRLIYFSYDVKMKEKGDIPEGYSVSREKKERFSLILESASTNQTSMYLCASRRQGRDIAAFFGQGTRLTVV.

To note about this clone: Other DNA sequences in this specimen translate into the identical CDR3. V usage is TRBV18 and J usage is TRBJ1-5; D perhaps matches TRBD1 (5 bases). The CDR3 is made up of 13 amino acids. V dropped 3 bases and J dropped 7 bases, with 10 bases sitting between them. The V gene's germline CDR1 is KGHSH and CDR2 LQKENI. CDR3 protein: CASSPGGGQPQHF. The CDR3 DNA is TGTGCCAGCTCACCGGGGGGAGGACAGCCCCAGCATTTT.

This chain connects TRBV3-1 (or the pseudogene TRBV3-2) to TRBJ1-1, with TRBD1 matching over 7 bases. Germline CDR1 reads LGHDT; CDR2 reads YNNKEL (reference sequence). The CDR3 runs 15 residues. Trimming at V came to 4 bases and at J to 0 bases, leaving 5 bases not matched to a gene. DNA for the CDR3: TGTGCCAGCAGCCTCGGGGACAGATTGAACACTGAAGCTTTCTTT. Translation: CASSLGDRLNTEAFF.

This clone was observed a few times. The chain carries TRBV11-3 and TRBJ2-5, with D perhaps matching TRBD2 (6 bases). The length of the CDR3 is 15 residues. The V and J ends lost 5 bases and 1 base respectively, with 14 bases between them. Germline CDR1 SGHNT, CDR2 YENEEA. CDR3: CASSPRGGAQETQYF. The CDR3 DNA sequence: TGTGCCAGCAGCCCAAGGGGCGGGGCCCAAGAGACCCAGTACTTC.

The gene calls are TRBV18 and TRBJ2-3; no clear D. Germline V gene sequence: CDR1 KGHSH, CDR2 LQKENI. The V and J ends lost 4 bases and 4 bases respectively, with 9 bases between them. CDR3 size: 13 residues. In DNA, the CDR3 is TGTGCCAGCTCACACTCAAGAGCAGATACGCAGTATTTT. It yields the protein CASSHSRADTQYF.

The chain recombines TRBV29-1 with TRBJ1-3; D ambiguous. Between the trimmed V and J ends, which lost 3 bases and 0 bases, there was a span of 6 bases. The CDR3 contains 13 residues. Germline loops: CDR1 SQVTM, CDR2 ANQGSEA. CDR3: CSVDIGSGNTIYF. Here the CDR3 DNA reads TGCAGCGTTGATATCGGCTCTGGAAACACCATATATTTT.

V usage is TRBV3-1 (or the pseudogene TRBV3-2) and J usage is TRBJ2-4; the match to TRBD1 covers 11 bases. Germline CDR1 reads LGHDT; CDR2 reads YNNKEL (reference sequence). V dropped 3 bases and J dropped 0; count of bases not matched to a gene: 10. The CDR3 covers 19 residues. The CDR3 spells CASSQSSGTGGLAKNIQYF. Here the CDR3 DNA reads TGTGCCAGCAGCCAGTCATCCGGGACAGGGGGTTTAGCCAAAAACATTCAGTACTTC.

V is TRBV27 and J is TRBJ1-4; 10 positions agree with TRBD1. The CDR3 totals 18 residues. V was pared by 2 bases and J by 5 bases, with 11 bases of the junction left unmatched. Germline assignment: CDR1 MNHEY and CDR2 SMNVEV (reference sequence). The CDR3 region is CASSLLWRRQGANEKLFF. CDR3 in DNA: TGTGCCAGCAGTTTACTATGGCGTAGACAGGGGGCAAATGAAAAACTGTTTTTT.

V usage is TRBV7-9 and J usage is TRBJ2-7; 9 positions agree with TRBD2. The CDR3 sequence is 16 residues long. After removal of 0 bases from V and 2 bases from J, the junction contained 5 bases not matched to a gene. Germline-derived CDR1 and CDR2 are SEHNR and FQNEAQ (reference sequence). CDR3: CASSLAERGETYEQYF. CDR3 sequence (DNA): TGTGCCAGCAGCTTAGCGGAGCGGGGGGAAACCTACGAGCAGTACTTC.